The 7 T cell receptor beta chains listed next were all sequenced from one sample in a study of PD-1 blockade in classical Hodgkin lymphoma (dated by TCRdb to 2018 to 2021). The time point label, as the study defines it: cycle 1 day 1 (C1D1), immediately before nivolumab initiation. Every trial patient had relapsed after autologous stem cell transplantation, and cohorts A, B and C differed in prior brentuximab vedotin exposure. Libraries were made using the immunoSEQ multiplex PCR assay. The source is immuneACCESS, and TCRdb retained only in-frame sequences with V and J called. Part of the clones is not carried over; for the studies checked, unresolved V genes explain less than half of this, and the remainder is unexplained. The sample table shows about 32,000 clones, and 82% are seen once. About 31% of the sample belongs to the ten largest clones. Source: peripheral blood mononuclear cells (PBMCs), taken at baseline. Receptors originate from a human donor with classical Hodgkin lymphoma.

The chain has TRBV9 and TRBJ1-1; no definite D call. The CDR3 has 11 residues. V shed 7 bases and J shed 2 bases, with 6 bases lying between them. In germline, CDR1 is SGDLS, CDR2 YYNGEE. The DNA for the CDR3 is TGTGCCAGCGGTCGCAACACTGAAGCTTTCTTT. Its protein product is CASGRNTEAFF.

This clone turned up a few times. V is TRBV19 and J is TRBJ1-2, with TRBD1 identical over 10 bases. The CDR3 runs 14 residues. CDR1 LNHDA and CDR2 SQIVND come from the germline V gene (reference sequence). Trimming cost V 5 bases and J 4 bases; bases outside gene matches: 4. The CDR3 sequence: CASSGTGEFYGYTF. CDR3 sequence (DNA): TGTGCCAGTAGTGGGACAGGGGAGTTCTATGGCTACACCTTC.

The count of this clone is one. The chain combines TRBV10-3 with TRBJ2-2; 8 nucleotides agree with TRBD2. J lost 8 bases, V lost 10 bases, and 18 bases had no gene match. CDR3 length: 16 residues. Per the germline V gene, CDR1 is ENHRY and CDR2 is SYGVKD. The CDR3 sequence: CATLSGKRGWRGELFF. DNA for the CDR3: TGTGCCACCCTGAGCGGGAAGCGGGGGTGGCGAGGGGAGCTGTTTTTT.

Turning to this clone: A read error may produce the germline difference seen at one junction end. The chain has TRBV7-2 and TRBJ1-3, with 9 bases aligning to TRBD1. There are 15 residues in the CDR3. The germline gives CDR1 SGHTA, CDR2 FQGNSA. The CDR3 DNA follows: TGCGCCAGCAGCCAAGAAGGGACAGGGAAATACACCATATATTTT. This codes for CASSQEGTGKYTIYF.

This chain links TRBV6-1 with TRBJ1-2; D is perhaps TRBD1 (5 bases). CDR3 length: 15 residues. Germline CDR1 reads MNHNS; CDR2 reads SASEGT. The V gene lost 1 base and the J gene lost 5 bases, with 14 bases spanning the gap. CDR3 nucleotides: TGTGCCAGCAGTGAAGGCGAGGGGCTTGGTTATGGCTACACCTTC. This sequence encodes CASSEGEGLGYGYTF.

V and J are TRBV7-9 and TRBJ1-4; D perhaps matches TRBD1 (5 bases). Germline V lookup: CDR1 SEHNR, CDR2 FQNEAQ (reference sequence). V shed 5 bases and J shed 8 bases, with 18 bases lying between them. CDR3 length: 15 amino acids. The CDR3 coding sequence is TGTGCCAGCAGCCCAAGTGGGGACGGGGGGGAAAAACTGTTTTTT. Translation: CASSPSGDGGEKLFF.

This chain joins TRBV9 and TRBJ1-1; D is unresolved. CDR1 and CDR2 (germline): SGDLS, YYNGEE. The CDR3 consists of 16 residues. Trimming cost V 0 bases and J 0 bases, with 12 bases left between them. The DNA for the CDR3 is TGTGCCAGCAGCGTAGGAAGGGCGAACATGAACACTGAAGCTTTCTTT. It is translated as CASSVGRANMNTEAFF.